This note documents a single T cell receptor (beta chain) sequence. Its antigen is currently unknown. Described time point: cycle 4 day 1 (C4D1), after more than five weeks of nivolumab. Each of the patients experienced relapse following autologous stem cell transplantation, and their brentuximab vedotin exposure differed. The protocol was immunoSEQ multiplex PCR, while the TCRdb copy is restricted to in-frame clones and leaves out a portion. The table lists 99,000 or so clones, 89% of them singletons. The sample is drawn from a study of PD-1 blockade in classical Hodgkin lymphoma. Notes on the study in general: It was reported that newly diagnosed patients had less baseline TCR diversity than healthy donors.

CDR3 length: 13 amino acids. Germline-derived CDR1 and CDR2 are GTSNPN and SVGIG (reference sequence). Trimming left V 2 bases short and J 4 bases short, with 9 bases between. Sequencing was performed on peripheral blood mononuclear cells (PBMCs), taken before the fourth cycle of nivolumab. The TCR was taken from a human donor with classical Hodgkin lymphoma. The chain has TRBV30 and TRBJ1-5; D unresolved. CDR3 amino acids: CAWSWEDNQPQHF. CDR3 nucleotides: TGTGCCTGGAGTTGGGAGGATAATCAGCCCCAGCATTTT.